These 32 T cell receptor beta chains came from one sample sequenced in a study of cytomegalovirus exposure and HLA in healthy donors. The PCR used 60 Vbeta and 13 Jbeta primers. The method was immunoSEQ multiplex PCR; TCRdb's version includes in-frame clones alone and lacks a portion of them. This table holds under 150,000 clones, around 77% found once. Sample: PBMCs. All receptors come from a woman aged 25 to 39 in good health and CMV-seropositive.

The CDR3 bases are TGTGCCAGCAGTTACTCGACGACAGGCTCCTACGAGCAGTACTTC. The encoded protein is CASSYSTTGSYEQYF. J is TRBJ2-7 and V is TRBV6-5, with D possibly being TRBD1 (6 bases). Germline V gene sequence: CDR1 MNHEY, CDR2 SVGAGI. Trimming removed 0 bases at V and 0 bases at J, with 9 bases between. The CDR3 loop spans 15 amino acids.

The gene calls are TRBV27 and TRBJ2-1; 13 bases match TRBD2. V shed 3 bases, J shed 0 bases, and the junction held 8 bases outside the gene matches. This CDR3 has 19 residues. Germline V gene sequence: CDR1 MNHEY, CDR2 SMNVEV (reference sequence). CDR3: CASSFSGLAGLSSYNEQFF. CDR3 nucleotide sequence: TGTGCCAGCAGTTTCTCGGGACTAGCGGGATTAAGCTCCTACAATGAGCAGTTCTTC.

Note on this clone: Relative to the germline gene, one junction end is altered; a read error may explain this. The J gene is TRBJ1-1, the V gene TRBV7-9; weak D call: TRBD1 (6 bases). Germline V gene sequence: CDR1 SEHNR, CDR2 FQNEAQ (reference sequence). This CDR3 has 14 amino acids. CDR3 region: CAGRGGGPNTEAFF. The CDR3 DNA reads as TGTGCCGGCAGGGGCGGGGGGCCGAACACTGAAGCTTTCTTT.

This chain joins TRBV11-2 and TRBJ2-1; D ambiguous. The CDR3 is 11 amino acids. The V gene lost 0 bases and the J gene lost 9 bases, with 3 bases spanning the gap. Germline CDR1 is SGHAT and CDR2 is FQNNGV. The CDR3 region has the DNA TGTGCCAGCAGCTTAGAGGCTGAGCAGTTCTTC. It codes for CASSLEAEQFF.

This clone was recorded once. The rearrangement links TRBV18 to TRBJ2-7; D perhaps matches TRBD2 (6 bases). Germline V CDR1 and CDR2: KGHSH, LQKENI. The CDR3 extends over 13 amino acids. V lost 0 bases, J lost 6 bases, and 9 bases lay in between. The CDR3 nucleotides read TGTGCCAGCTCACCACCCTCCGGGGGCGAGCAGTACTTC. Translated, it gives CASSPPSGGEQYF.

This clone was seen more than once but under ten times. The CDR3 here is CASRIPMNTEAFF. Here the CDR3 DNA reads TGTGCCAGCAGAATTCCCATGAACACTGAAGCTTTCTTT. This chain joins TRBV7-9 and TRBJ1-1; D is ambiguous. The V and J ends lost 6 bases and 0 bases respectively, with 8 bases between them. From germline, CDR1 is SEHNR and CDR2 FQNEAQ (reference sequence). This CDR3 comprises 13 residues.

The chain uses TRBV18 and TRBJ2-6; a weak D match, TRBD1 (6 bases). The germline V gene has CDR1 KGHSH and CDR2 LQKENI. This CDR3 has 15 amino acids. The V gene lost 3 bases and the J gene lost 4 bases, with 10 bases spanning the gap. CDR3 in amino acids: CASSPTGSGANVLTF. CDR3 bases: TGTGCCAGCTCACCTACAGGGTCCGGGGCCAACGTCCTGACTTTC. Combining the CDR3 with reference TRBV18 and TRBJ2-6 gives the whole variable domain NAGVMQNPRHLVRRRGQEARLRCSPMKGHSHVYWYRQLPEEGLKFMVYLQKENIIDESGMPKERFSAEFPKEGPSILRIQQVVRGDSAAYFCASSPTGSGANVLTFGAGSRLTVL.

This chain links TRBV7-8 with TRBJ2-2; 8 nucleotides agree with TRBD1. CDR3 length: 17 residues. Trimming took 3 bases from V and 4 from J; bases not matched to a gene: 10. Germline V lookup: CDR1 SGHVS, CDR2 FQNEAQ. In DNA form, the CDR3 reads TGTGCCAGCAGCTTGCTCGCAGGGGGCTTTGCCACCGGGGAGCTGTTTTTT. Translation gives CASSLLAGGFATGELFF.

This clone was observed a handful of times. The V and J genes are TRBV6-1 and TRBJ1-5; 8 positions match TRBD1. In germline, CDR1 is MNHNS, CDR2 SASEGT. The ends lost 8 bases at V and 7 bases at J; junction bases unmatched: 7. The CDR3 loop spans 13 amino acids. This CDR3 is CASYGQGGQPQHF. CDR3 sequence (DNA): TGTGCCAGCTATGGACAGGGCGGACAGCCCCAGCATTTT.

The J gene is TRBJ1-6, the V gene TRBV6-5; 7 nucleotides agree with TRBD1. The CDR3 is 16 amino acids. Trimming cost V 4 bases and J 6 bases; bases outside gene matches: 9. In germline, CDR1 is MNHEY, CDR2 SVGAGI. The CDR3 DNA is TGTGCCAGCAGTTCCTCTATTACAGGGGTTAATTCACCCCTCCACTTT. Amino acids: CASSSSITGVNSPLHF.

The J gene is TRBJ2-5, the V gene TRBV12-5; 8 bases agree with TRBD2. The J call may be faulty, since TRBJ2-7 better matches the DNA end. The CDR3 sequence is 14 residues long. The germline V gene encodes CDR1 LGHNT and CDR2 FRNRAP. The CDR3 region is CASGLGREVDEQYF. CDR3 DNA: TGTGCTAGTGGTTTAGGGCGGGAGGTCGACGAGCAGTACTTC.

This sequence joins TRBV6-5 and TRBJ1-2; possibly TRBD1 for D (5 bases). The CDR3 runs 14 residues. Germline lookup yields CDR1 MNHEY and CDR2 SVGAGI. V was shortened by 2 bases and J by 4 bases, with 11 bases between the two germline ends. The CDR3 here is CASSYGQKRYGYTF. CDR3 coding DNA: TGTGCCAGCAGTTACGGACAAAAGCGCTATGGCTACACCTTC.

This clone has more than one count but fewer than ten. The chain carries TRBV11-3 and TRBJ2-7; 8 bases are shared with TRBD1. The germline gives CDR1 SGHNT, CDR2 YENEEA. The length of the CDR3 is 15 residues. The V gene end was trimmed by 2 bases and the J gene end by 6 bases; junction bases not matched to a gene: 9. The DNA for the CDR3 is TGTGCCAGCAGCTTATTGGACAGGGTAGCCCCCGAGCAGTACTTC. Protein product: CASSLLDRVAPEQYF.

V and J are TRBV19 and TRBJ2-7, with 9 bases aligning to TRBD2. This CDR3 has 14 amino acids. V gave up 1 base and J gave up 7 bases; unmatched junction bases: 5. CDR1 LNHDA and CDR2 SQIVND come from the germline V gene (reference sequence). The CDR3 DNA sequence: TGTGCCAGTAGTATAGGTAGCGGGAGTTTAGAGCAGTACTTC. Its translation is CASSIGSGSLEQYF.

The rearrangement uses TRBV27 and TRBJ1-4, with 10 nucleotides matching TRBD1. Germline V gene sequence: CDR1 MNHEY, CDR2 SMNVEV (reference sequence). The CDR3 covers 14 residues. V shed 2 bases, J shed 8 bases, and the junction held 2 bases outside the gene matches. The CDR3 is CASSLGTGVEKLFF. In DNA, the CDR3 is TGTGCCAGCAGTTTAGGGACAGGGGTCGAAAAACTGTTTTTT.

The J gene is TRBJ1-4, the V gene TRBV19; D unresolved. Germline V gene lookup returns CDR1 LNHDA and CDR2 SQIVND (reference sequence). This CDR3 contains 14 residues. The V end was cut by 6 bases, the J end by 10 bases, with 18 bases between. The CDR3 DNA follows: TGTGCCAGTAGAAGGACTCTAATGGAGGGAAAACTGTTTTTT. Translating gives CASRRTLMEGKLFF.

This chain links TRBV29-1 with TRBJ1-1, with D perhaps matching TRBD1 (6 bases). CDR1 is SQVTM, CDR2 ANQGSEA, per germline. This CDR3 has 13 residues. Trimming stripped 6 bases from V and 3 bases from J, with 14 bases between. CDR3 in DNA: TGCAGCGTCCAGACAGGAAAGGACACTGAAGCTTTCTTT. This codes for CSVQTGKDTEAFF.

This sequence joins TRBV7-9 and TRBJ1-5, with D possibly TRBD1 on 5 matching bases. The ends were cut back, 8 bases at V and 1 base at J, with 18 bases in the middle. Germline V CDR1 and CDR2: SEHNR, FQNEAQ (reference sequence). The CDR3 is 16 amino acids. The DNA of the CDR3 is TGTGCCAGCGGTCTGGGGGGAACCGGAAGCAATCAGCCCCAGCATTTT. Translated: CASGLGGTGSNQPQHF.

The gene calls are TRBV27 and TRBJ2-1, with 8 bases aligning to TRBD2. The CDR3 consists of 17 residues. Trimming cost V 2 bases and J 7 bases; bases outside gene matches: 13. Germline loops: CDR1 MNHEY, CDR2 SMNVEV (reference sequence). The CDR3 DNA follows: TGTGCCAGCAGTTTAGATATAATATTTCGGGAGGGGAATGAGCAGTTCTTC. This encodes CASSLDIIFREGNEQFF.

This clone was observed a few times. The chain is built from TRBV20-1 and TRBJ2-5, with D unclear. V dropped 8 bases and J dropped 5 bases, with 12 bases sitting between them. Germline lookup yields CDR1 DFQATT and CDR2 SNEGSKA (reference sequence). The CDR3 runs 11 residues. The CDR3 sequence: CSYELRETQYF. The DNA for the CDR3 is TGCAGTTATGAACTTCGGGAGACCCAGTACTTC.

The chain is built from TRBV18 and TRBJ1-1; TRBD1 agrees at 7 bases. Germline CDR1 and CDR2: KGHSH and LQKENI. This CDR3 is 13 amino acids long. Germline trimming cut 4 bases from V and 1 base from J; bases unmatched to any gene: 0. The chain's CDR3 is CASSQGANTEAFF. The CDR3 nucleotides read TGTGCCAGCTCACAGGGGGCGAACACTGAAGCTTTCTTT.

The rearrangement uses TRBV19 and TRBJ1-5; possibly TRBD1 for D (6 bases). CDR1 and CDR2 from the germline V gene are LNHDA and SQIVND (reference sequence). This CDR3 contains 14 residues. V lost 8 bases to trimming and J lost 0 bases, with 11 bases between them. CDR3 nucleotides: TGTGCCAGTTCCCGACAGGTTAGCAATCAGCCCCAGCATTTT. Its protein is CASSRQVSNQPQHF. Supplemented by reference TRBV19 and TRBJ1-5, the full variable domain reads DGGITQSPKYLFRKEGQNVTLSCEQNLNHDAMYWYRQDPGQGLRLIYYSQIVNDFQKGDIAEGYSVSREKKESFPLTVTSAQKNPTAFYLCASSRQVSNQPQHFGDGTRLSIL.

This clone appeared once. V is TRBV4-1 and J is TRBJ1-2, with 7 bases identical to TRBD1. CDR1 and CDR2 from the germline V gene are MGHRA and YSYEKL. Trimming cost V 4 bases and J 7 bases; bases outside gene matches: 6. This CDR3 contains 13 residues. In DNA, the CDR3 is TGCGCCAGCAGCCGAACAGGGGAAGGTGGCTACACCTTC. It specifies CASSRTGEGGYTF.

The chain employs TRBV7-2 and TRBJ2-7, with a possible D match to TRBD2 (6 bases). This CDR3 comprises 13 residues. Between the trimmed V and J ends, which lost 5 bases and 3 bases, there was a span of 11 bases. Germline assignment: CDR1 SGHTA and CDR2 FQGNSA. CDR3 in DNA: TGTGCCAGCAGCGCGGGACGGATCTACGAGCAGTACTTC. Residues: CASSAGRIYEQYF.

This rearrangement joins TRBV29-1 to TRBJ2-3, with 7 bases identical to TRBD1. Trimming removed 7 bases from V and 2 bases from J; junction bases left unmatched: 9. The length of the CDR3 is 14 residues. The germline CDR1 and CDR2 sequences are SQVTM and ANQGSEA. The DNA for the CDR3 is TGCAGCGACATGACAGGGAACCCCACAGATACGCAGTATTTT. This translates into CSDMTGNPTDTQYF.

J is TRBJ2-7 and V is TRBV10-3, with 7 bases that match TRBD2. Per germline, CDR1 ENHRY and CDR2 SYGVKD. The CDR3 totals 14 residues. Unmatched junction bases numbered 13, after V lost 9 bases and J lost 5 bases. The CDR3 DNA is TGTGCCATATCCCTTCGGGGGAGGGACGACGAGCAGTACTTC. Protein: CAISLRGRDDEQYF.

The chain links TRBV7-3 to TRBJ2-1, with 9 bases that match TRBD2. J was trimmed by 1 base and V by 5 bases; bases with no gene match: 3. CDR3 size: 15 residues. The germline V gene has CDR1 SGHTA and CDR2 FQGTGA. The CDR3 sequence: CASSAGLASYNEQFF. In DNA form, the CDR3 reads TGTGCCAGCAGCGCCGGACTAGCGTCCTACAATGAGCAGTTCTTC.

The chain joins TRBV7-2 to TRBJ2-6, with TRBD1 matching over 7 bases. The CDR3 is 18 amino acids. Germline V gene sequence: CDR1 SGHTA, CDR2 FQGNSA. V shed 5 bases and J 4 bases; nucleotides not matched to a gene: 14. DNA for the CDR3: TGTGCCAGCAGCCAGGTGGGACAGCTGCTAATCGGGGCCAACGTCCTGACTTTC. Translation gives CASSQVGQLLIGANVLTF. The full variable domain, with the rest looked up from reference TRBV7-2 and TRBJ2-6, is GAGVSQSPSNKVTEKGKDVELRCDPISGHTALYWYRQSLGQGLEFLIYFQGNSAPDKSGLPSDRFSAERTGGSVSTLTIQRTQQEDSAVYLCASSQVGQLLIGANVLTFGAGSRLTVL.

V gene TRBV5-4 combines with J gene TRBJ2-5; 11 nucleotides line up with TRBD1. The CDR3 runs 15 residues. Germline V lookup: CDR1 SGHNT, CDR2 YYREEE (reference sequence). The trim removed 4 bases at V and 3 bases at J, leaving 5 bases unmatched. The CDR3 region is CASSQGTGGKETQYF. CDR3 sequence (DNA): TGTGCCAGCAGCCAGGGGACAGGGGGAAAAGAGACCCAGTACTTC.

The chain joins TRBV5-1 to TRBJ1-1, with a possible D match to TRBD1 (6 bases). Trimming pared 0 bases from V and 1 base from J, leaving 7 bases between. CDR3 length: 14 residues. Germline V CDR1 and CDR2: SGHRS, YFSETQ. The CDR3 DNA follows: TGCGCCAGCAGCTTGGCGGGACAGAACACTGAAGCTTTCTTT. This gives the protein CASSLAGQNTEAFF.

The chain recombines TRBV5-6 with TRBJ1-5, with 10 bases that match TRBD1. Per the germline V gene, CDR1 is SGHDT and CDR2 is YYEEEE. The CDR3 has 16 residues. The trim removed 3 bases at V and 1 base at J, leaving 4 bases unmatched. DNA of the CDR3: TGTGCCAGCAGCTCGACAGGGGGCGTAAGCAATCAGCCCCAGCATTTT. Its protein is CASSSTGGVSNQPQHF. Using reference TRBV5-6 and TRBJ1-5 for the parts outside the CDR3, the full variable domain is DAGVTQSPTHLIKTRGQQVTLRCSPKSGHDTVSWYQQALGQGPQFIFQYYEEEERQRGNFPDRFSGHQFPNYSSELNVNALLLGDSALYLCASSSTGGVSNQPQHFGDGTRLSIL.

The sample holds a few counts of this clone. This chain links TRBV19 with TRBJ2-4, with D unresolved. This CDR3 contains 11 residues. CDR1 LNHDA and CDR2 SQIVND come from the germline V gene (reference sequence). The V and J ends lost 10 bases and 9 bases respectively, with 13 bases between them. CDR3 bases: TGTGCCACCCGCCTCGGTGGCATTCAGTACTTC. Amino acids: CATRLGGIQYF.